This paragraph covers one T cell receptor beta chain sequence. The antigen is unknown. The table came from immunoSEQ multiplex PCR; TCRdb's copy has only in-frame clones and leaves some out. The data hold 40,000 to 45,000 clones, with roughly 94% observed a single time. These data are taken from a study of T cell clonotyping in hematopoietic cell transplantation. The study's findings and limits: Recipient TCR diversity dropped after transplant; expanded clonotypes rose from day 30 to 180. Graft donor and pretransplant recipient Inverse Simpson Index values predicted broader posttransplant TCR diversity.

Material for sequencing was peripheral blood mononuclear cells. This receptor was obtained from a woman aged 45-65 years in good health. Some clones in this sample may be carry-over from other donors' samples.

CDR3 residues: CASSSRGEGKAFF. CDR3 DNA: TGTGCCAGCAGCTCACGAGGTGAGGGAAAAGCTTTCTTT. The rearrangement joins TRBV7-3 to TRBJ1-1; D ambiguous. This CDR3 is built from 13 residues. The V and J ends lost 4 bases and 9 bases respectively, with 15 bases between them. Germline CDR1 SGHTA, CDR2 FQGTGA. Full variable domain (rest looked up from reference TRBV7-3 and TRBJ1-1): GAGVSQTPSNKVTEKGKYVELRCDPISGHTALYWYRQSLGQGPEFLIYFQGTGAADDSGLPNDRFFAVRPEGSVSTLKIQRTERGDSAVYLCASSSRGEGKAFFGQGTRLTVV.